The next 23 T cell receptor beta chains were all read from a single sample in a study of vaccination effects on CD4 cells after COVID-19. Their antigens remain unidentified. Subsequent to approximately 11 days of culture, CD4+ T cells were isolated. Assay: immunoSEQ multiplex PCR; the TCRdb copy retains only in-frame clones and omits some. The sample shows 35,000 to 40,000 clones, around 79% of them seen only once. The sequenced sample was CD4+ T cells from PBMCs cultured without peptide, obtained before COVID-19 vaccination. These receptors were obtained from a human donor who received a COVID-19 vaccine.

J is TRBJ2-2 and V is TRBV3-1 (or the pseudogene TRBV3-2), with 9 nucleotides matching TRBD2. The CDR3 spans 15 residues. V gave up 4 bases and J gave up 5 bases; unmatched junction bases: 5. Per germline, CDR1 LGHDT and CDR2 YNNKEL (reference sequence). This CDR3 reads CASSLSSGKTGELFF. CDR3 bases: TGTGCCAGCAGCCTATCTAGCGGGAAGACCGGGGAGCTGTTTTTT.

This clone was counted a few times. The chain uses TRBV28 and TRBJ2-1; no clear D. Germline V CDR1 and CDR2: MDHEN, SYDVKM. This CDR3 has 14 residues. The V and J ends lost 4 bases and 0 bases respectively, with 7 bases between them. The CDR3 bases are TGTGCCAGCAGTTCCATCGGCTCCTACAATGAGCAGTTCTTC. It specifies CASSSIGSYNEQFF. Looking up the rest from reference TRBV28 and TRBJ2-1 gives the full variable domain: DVKVTQSSRYLVKRTGEKVFLECVQDMDHENMFWYRQDPGLGLRLIYFSYDVKMKEKGDIPEGYSVSREKKERFSLILESASTNQTSMYLCASSSIGSYNEQFFGPGTRLTVL.

The rearrangement links TRBV5-6 to TRBJ1-5, with D uncertain. Looked up from germline, CDR1 is SGHDT and CDR2 is YYEEEE. V lost 1 base and J lost 6, with 5 bases in between. The CDR3 length is 12 residues. The CDR3 DNA follows: TGTGCCAGCAGCTTGTGGAGTCAGCCCCAGCATTTT. It translates to CASSLWSQPQHF.

The chain links TRBV30 to TRBJ2-1; perhaps D is TRBD1 or TRBD2 (5 bases each). This CDR3 is built from 15 residues. V was clipped by 0 bases and J by 1 base, with 10 bases between them. Germline V gene data show CDR1 as GTSNPN and CDR2 as SVGIG (reference sequence). CDR3 sequence: CAWSVSWGSYNEQFF. The CDR3, as DNA: TGTGCCTGGAGTGTATCGTGGGGGTCCTACAATGAGCAGTTCTTC. Using reference TRBV30 and TRBJ2-1 for the parts outside the CDR3, the full variable domain is SQTIHQWPATLVQPVGSPLSLECTVEGTSNPNLYWYRQAAGRGLQLLFYSVGIGQISSEVPQNLSASRPQDRQFILSSKKLLLSDSGFYLCAWSVSWGSYNEQFFGPGTRLTVL.

The rearrangement joins TRBV2 to TRBJ2-1; D is uncertain. The CDR3 totals 12 residues. From germline, CDR1 is SNHLY and CDR2 FYNNEI. V lost 7 bases, J lost 6 bases, and 10 bases lay in between. The CDR3 DNA sequence: TGTGCCAGCACGGCTCGAAGCAATGAGCAGTTCTTC. It encodes CASTARSNEQFF.

The chain links TRBV6-6 to TRBJ1-3; a possible D gene is TRBD1 (5 bases). Germline CDR1 and CDR2: MNHNY and SVGAGI (reference sequence). CDR3 length: 16 residues. The V and J ends lost 5 bases and 2 bases respectively, with 16 bases between them. The CDR3 sequence: CASSLKPGTAGNTIYF. DNA of the CDR3: TGTGCCAGCAGTCTAAAGCCCGGGACCGCTGGAAACACCATATATTTT.

This clone was seen a single time. V usage is TRBV11-2 and J usage is TRBJ2-7; 10 bases are a match to TRBD1. There are 17 residues in the CDR3. The ends lost 1 base at V and 4 bases at J; junction bases unmatched: 10. Germline CDR1 SGHAT, CDR2 FQNNGV. This chain's CDR3 is CASSLALTGGGGYEQYF. CDR3 in DNA: TGTGCCAGCAGCTTAGCCTTGACAGGGGGCGGCGGATACGAGCAGTACTTC.

This clone was observed a few times. The chain recombines TRBV5-6 with TRBJ2-1; 8 bases are a match to TRBD1. From germline, CDR1 is SGHDT and CDR2 YYEEEE. The J segment lost 1 base and the V segment lost 0 bases, leaving 0 bases of the junction unmatched. The CDR3 runs 15 residues. This CDR3 is CASSLGDRSYNEQFF. CDR3 coding DNA: TGTGCCAGCAGCTTGGGGGACAGGTCCTACAATGAGCAGTTCTTC.

The chain has TRBV6-1 and TRBJ1-3, with no clear D. V was clipped by 2 bases and J by 0 bases, with 5 bases between them. CDR1 is MNHNS, CDR2 SASEGT, per germline. The CDR3 extends over 14 amino acids. In nucleotides, the CDR3 is TGTGCCAGCAGTGAATCAGGCTCTGGAAACACCATATATTTT. It specifies CASSESGSGNTIYF.

The chain carries TRBV28 and TRBJ2-5, with TRBD2 as a possible D gene (5 bases). The CDR3 is made up of 14 amino acids. V was shortened by 5 bases and J by 4 bases, with 14 bases between the two germline ends. The V gene's germline CDR1 is MDHEN and CDR2 SYDVKM. In nucleotides, the CDR3 is TGTGCCAGCAGTACCAGAACTAGAGGAGAGACCCAGTACTTC. Its protein is CASSTRTRGETQYF.

The chain recombines TRBV18 with TRBJ1-6; 8 nucleotides match TRBD1. This CDR3 comprises 15 residues. J was trimmed by 8 bases and V by 2 bases; bases with no gene match: 5. Germline-derived CDR1 and CDR2 are KGHSH and LQKENI. The CDR3 loop is CASSPGTGPDSPLHF. CDR3 DNA sequence: TGTGCCAGCTCACCAGGGACAGGACCGGATTCACCCCTCCACTTT.

The chain uses TRBV6-6 and TRBJ1-1; no definite D call. Germline V lookup: CDR1 MNHNY, CDR2 SVGAGI (reference sequence). V was trimmed by 2 bases and J by 2 bases, leaving 9 bases between them. This CDR3 region has 14 residues. This CDR3 is CASSYPSDNTEAFF. DNA of the CDR3: TGTGCCAGCAGTTACCCGTCGGATAACACTGAAGCTTTCTTT.

The chain is built from TRBV4-3 and TRBJ1-3; D remains unclear. Deletions cut 1 base from V and 0 bases from J, with 4 bases between. Germline CDR1 LGHNA, CDR2 YSLEER. The CDR3 extends over 14 amino acids. The CDR3 coding sequence is TGCGCCAGCAGCCAAGTTAGCTCTGGAAACACCATATATTTT. This codes for CASSQVSSGNTIYF.

The chain employs TRBV7-2 and TRBJ1-2; tentatively, D is TRBD1 (6 bases). The CDR3 sequence is 14 residues long. Germline values: CDR1 SGHTA, CDR2 FQGNSA. V was trimmed by 1 base and J by 4 bases, leaving 10 bases between them. The CDR3 nucleotides read TGTGCCAGCAGCTTAGAACAGGGAACCTATGGCTACACCTTC. Its protein is CASSLEQGTYGYTF.

This chain's CDR3 is CASSLDRSGANVLTF. DNA of the CDR3: TGTGCCAGCAGCCTCGATCGCTCTGGGGCCAACGTCCTGACTTTC. The genes are TRBV7-3 and TRBJ2-6, with unresolved D. The germline V gene encodes CDR1 SGHTA and CDR2 FQGTGA. V was shortened by 5 bases and J by 0 bases, with 8 bases between the two germline ends. The length of the CDR3 is 15 residues.

The chain employs TRBV7-9 and TRBJ2-3; 7 nucleotides align to TRBD1. The CDR3 covers 14 residues. The germline CDR1 and CDR2 sequences are SEHNR and FQNEAQ (reference sequence). J was trimmed by 2 bases and V by 3 bases; bases with no gene match: 2. This chain's CDR3 is CASSLGQTTDTQYF. The DNA for the CDR3 is TGTGCCAGCAGCTTGGGACAGACCACAGATACGCAGTATTTT.

In its sample, this clone was seen once. The rearrangement uses TRBV28 and TRBJ1-1; 7 positions match TRBD1. CDR3 size: 16 residues. Germline-derived CDR1 and CDR2 are MDHEN and SYDVKM. With V trimmed by 6 bases and J by 7 bases, 17 bases remained unmatched. Here the CDR3 reads CASRPHGGTDEGEAFF. CDR3 sequence (DNA): TGTGCCAGCAGACCCCACGGTGGGACAGACGAAGGTGAAGCTTTCTTT.

The genes are TRBV10-3 and TRBJ2-2, with 7 bases that match TRBD2. The germline V gene encodes CDR1 ENHRY and CDR2 SYGVKD. CDR3 length: 15 amino acids. J lost 1 base, V lost 4 bases, and 3 bases had no gene match. The CDR3 sequence is CAISGLAVNTGELFF. The CDR3 DNA sequence: TGTGCCATCAGTGGGCTAGCGGTGAACACCGGGGAGCTGTTTTTT.

V usage is TRBV7-2 and J usage is TRBJ1-1, with a possible D match to TRBD1 (5 bases). V dropped 3 bases and J dropped 4 bases, with 9 bases sitting between them. CDR1 and CDR2 from the germline V gene are SGHTA and FQGNSA. The CDR3 totals 13 residues. CDR3 sequence (DNA): TGTGCCAGCAGCTTTCAGGGTGTCACTGAAGCTTTCTTT. Translated: CASSFQGVTEAFF.

V is TRBV5-1 and J is TRBJ2-2; 8 bases are a match to TRBD2. The ends lost 4 bases at V and 5 bases at J; junction bases unmatched: 10. Germline values: CDR1 SGHRS, CDR2 YFSETQ. The CDR3 is 16 amino acids. The CDR3 reads CASSPIAGTATGELFF. The DNA of the CDR3 is TGCGCCAGCAGCCCCATAGCGGGAACTGCTACCGGGGAGCTGTTTTTT.

The chain is built from TRBV30 and TRBJ2-7; 12 bases map to TRBD2. V was clipped by 6 bases and J by 0 bases; unmatched bases: 9. The CDR3 has 16 amino acids. Germline V gene data show CDR1 as GTSNPN and CDR2 as SVGIG (reference sequence). This CDR3 reads CACPRLAGGSSYEQYF. The DNA for the CDR3 is TGTGCCTGCCCTCGGCTAGCGGGGGGGAGCTCCTACGAGCAGTACTTC. Complete variable domain (other parts from reference TRBV30 and TRBJ2-7): SQTIHQWPATLVQPVGSPLSLECTVEGTSNPNLYWYRQAAGRGLQLLFYSVGIGQISSEVPQNLSASRPQDRQFILSSKKLLLSDSGFYLCACPRLAGGSSYEQYFGPGTRLTVT.

This clone was seen a few times. The V and J genes are TRBV6-1 and TRBJ1-5, with 10 positions matching TRBD1. CDR3 length equals 14 residues. V shed 4 bases, J shed 9 bases, and the junction held 6 bases outside the gene matches. CDR1 and CDR2 from the germline V gene are MNHNS and SASEGT. CDR3 sequence (DNA): TGTGCCAGCAGTGGCGGGACAGGGGAGGCGCCCCAGCATTTT. It codes for CASSGGTGEAPQHF.

Here the CDR3 DNA reads TGTGCCAGCAGCTCTACAGGGCTTAGGGAGCAGTACTTC. Its translation: CASSSTGLREQYF. The chain joins TRBV5-4 to TRBJ2-7; tentatively, D is TRBD1 (6 bases). Germline V CDR1 and CDR2: SGHNT, YYREEE (reference sequence). The CDR3 contains 13 residues. V was trimmed by 3 bases and J by 7 bases, leaving 14 bases between them.